Listed here is a single T cell receptor beta chain. Assay used: immunoSEQ multiplex PCR; TCRdb lists only in-frame clones, some missing. Here the sample spans around 370,000 clones, roughly 91% being singletons. The data stem from a study of blood T cell repertoires in COVID-19. V lost 6 bases, J lost 4 bases, and 8 bases stayed unmatched. The CDR3 sequence is 15 residues long. Germline-derived CDR1 and CDR2 are ENHRY and SYGVKD. Cohort 3 recovered donors had two negative PCRs, clearance, or symptom resolution. The receptor was isolated from a woman under 30 who had recovered from COVID-19. The rearrangement joins TRBV10-3 to TRBJ1-3, with TRBD1 identical over 8 bases. The sequencing sample was made of PBMCs or T cells enriched from blood (not recorded which). The CDR3 spells CAISGQGAPGNTIYF. In DNA form, the CDR3 reads TGTGCCATCAGCGGACAGGGCGCGCCAGGAAACACCATATATTTT.